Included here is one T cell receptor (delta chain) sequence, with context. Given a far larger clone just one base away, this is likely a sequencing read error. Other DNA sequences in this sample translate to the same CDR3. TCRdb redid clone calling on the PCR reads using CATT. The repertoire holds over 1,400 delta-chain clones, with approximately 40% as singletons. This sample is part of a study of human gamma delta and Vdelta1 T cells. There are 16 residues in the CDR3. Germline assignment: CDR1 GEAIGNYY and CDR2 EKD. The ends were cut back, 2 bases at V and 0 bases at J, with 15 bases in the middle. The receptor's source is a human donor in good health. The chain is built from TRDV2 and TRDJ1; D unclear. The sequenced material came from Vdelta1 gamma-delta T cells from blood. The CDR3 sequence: CACDRGILEYTDKLIF. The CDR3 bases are TGTGCCTGTGACAGAGGAATACTCGAGTACACCGATAAACTCATCTTT.